This passage covers 13 T cell receptor beta chains from one sample sequenced in a study of T cells after posttransplantation cyclophosphamide. Busulfan-fludarabine conditioning, marrow transplant, and cyclophosphamide on days +3 and +4 were administered. Produced via immunoSEQ multiplex PCR; TCRdb's table is partial and in-frame only. This set yields around 8,000 clones and no singletons; the top ten hold about 5.5%. The source was PBMCs, collected after allogeneic stem cell transplant with posttransplant cyclophosphamide. These TCRs come from a male patient in his late teens or twenties who received an allogeneic stem cell transplant from an unrelated donor, was CMV-positive, and had acute and chronic GVHD. Some T cells may be the graft donor's.

Ten or more counts support this clone. This chain links TRBV5-1 with TRBJ2-3; TRBD2 agrees at 8 bases. Germline V gene sequence: CDR1 SGHRS, CDR2 YFSETQ. This CDR3 has 14 residues. The V gene end was trimmed by 0 bases and the J gene end by 6 bases; junction bases not matched to a gene: 3. In DNA, the CDR3 is TGCGCCAGCAGCTTGGAACCGGGGGGGGATACGCAGTATTTT. Translated, it gives CASSLEPGGDTQYF.

This clone was recorded many times. The J gene is TRBJ1-1, the V gene TRBV7-2; weak D call: TRBD1 (5 bases). The length of the CDR3 is 13 residues. Deletions cut 4 bases from V and 2 bases from J, with 8 bases between. Germline V gene sequence: CDR1 SGHTA, CDR2 FQGNSA. For the CDR3, the DNA is TGTGCCAGCAGCTCCAGGGCAAACACTGAAGCTTTCTTT. Translating gives CASSSRANTEAFF.

This clone was seen repeatedly, ten times or more. The rearrangement uses TRBV6-5 and TRBJ2-2, with D perhaps TRBD1 (7 bases). The CDR3 spans 14 residues. CDR1 is MNHEY and CDR2 is SVGAGI in the germline V gene. The germline V and J ends were trimmed by 6 bases and 7 bases, with 15 bases remaining between them. The CDR3 loop reads CASRRGTDFGELFF. CDR3 nucleotides: TGTGCCAGCAGACGGGGGACAGACTTCGGGGAGCTGTTTTTT.

This clone showed up many times. The V gene is TRBV19, the J gene TRBJ1-6, with 8 nucleotides matching TRBD1. Germline-derived CDR1 and CDR2 are LNHDA and SQIVND (reference sequence). This CDR3 has 12 residues. The V and J ends lost 9 bases and 10 bases, in that order; junction bases with no gene match: 5. The CDR3 DNA is TGTGCCAGAAACAGGGGGGGGTCACCCCTCCACTTT. Protein product: CARNRGGSPLHF. Based on the CDR3 plus reference TRBV19 and TRBJ1-6, the full variable domain is DGGITQSPKYLFRKEGQNVTLSCEQNLNHDAMYWYRQDPGQGLRLIYYSQIVNDFQKGDIAEGYSVSREKKESFPLTVTSAQKNPTAFYLCARNRGGSPLHFGNGTRLTVT.

This clone showed up many times. The V call is TRBV7-9, the J call TRBJ2-5, with 7 bases matching TRBD2. V lost 1 base and J lost 2; bases outside the gene matches: 7. Germline CDR1 is SEHNR and CDR2 is FQNEAQ (reference sequence). This CDR3 is 16 amino acids long. This chain's CDR3 is CASSLGRGGIQETQYF. Written as DNA, the CDR3 is TGTGCCAGCAGCTTAGGGCGCGGGGGTATTCAAGAGACCCAGTACTTC.

This clone was counted ten times or more. The rearrangement joins TRBV7-6 to TRBJ1-4, with 12 bases matching TRBD1. The CDR3 contains 18 residues. V dropped 6 bases and J dropped 7; count of bases not matched to a gene: 15. Per germline, CDR1 SGHVS and CDR2 FNYEAQ. CDR3: CASSRFPGQGAGGEKLFF. The CDR3 nucleotides read TGTGCCAGCAGTCGATTTCCGGGACAGGGGGCGGGAGGTGAAAAACTGTTTTTT. Full variable domain (remainder filled in from reference TRBV7-6 and TRBJ1-4): GAGVSQSPRYKVTKRGQDVALRCDPISGHVSLYWYRQALGQGPEFLTYFNYEAQQDKSGLPNDRFSAERPEGSISTLTIQRTEQRDSAMYRCASSRFPGQGAGGEKLFFGSGTQLSVL.

There are many counts of this clone. The V call is TRBV5-6, the J call TRBJ2-3; TRBD2 aligns across 8 bases. The CDR3 spans 14 residues. Germline V gene data show CDR1 as SGHDT and CDR2 as YYEEEE. The V segment lost 0 bases and the J segment 5 bases; nucleotides outside the gene matches: 2. In DNA form, the CDR3 reads TGTGCCAGCAGCTTGGAAGCGGGGGAAGATACGCAGTATTTT. This gives the protein CASSLEAGEDTQYF.

This chain connects TRBV23-1 to TRBJ2-7, with a weak D call TRBD2 (6 bases). TRBV23-1 counts as an open reading frame of uncertain function. The CDR3 contains 14 residues. The V end lost 8 bases, the J end lost 3 bases, and 17 bases lay between the germline ends. The CDR3 sequence: CASAANGGNYEQYV. The CDR3 region has the DNA TGCGCCAGCGCCGCAAACGGGGGAAACTACGAGCAGTACGTC.

The chain recombines TRBV5-4 with TRBJ2-3; D is undetermined. Trimming took 0 bases from V and 4 from J, leaving 3 bases between them. The CDR3 length is 12 residues. The germline CDR1 and CDR2 sequences are SGHNT and YYREEE (reference sequence). The CDR3 here is CASSLAADTQYF. The DNA for the CDR3 is TGTGCCAGCAGCTTGGCGGCAGATACGCAGTATTTT. Based on the CDR3 plus reference TRBV5-4 and TRBJ2-3, the full variable domain is ETGVTQSPTHLIKTRGQQVTLRCSSQSGHNTVSWYQQALGQGPQFIFQYYREEENGRGNFPPRFSGLQFPNYSSELNVNALELDDSALYLCASSLAADTQYFGPGTRLTVL.

The sample holds many counts of this clone. The genes are TRBV9 and TRBJ2-2, with D tentatively TRBD1 (5 bases). CDR3 length equals 17 residues. Germline assignment: CDR1 SGDLS and CDR2 YYNGEE. V was cut by 2 bases and J by 3 bases, with 17 bases left in between. This chain's CDR3 is CASSVSQGLDYTGELFF. Here the CDR3 DNA reads TGTGCCAGCAGCGTTTCTCAGGGCCTGGATTACACCGGGGAGCTGTTTTTT. The whole variable domain, remainder taken from reference TRBV9 and TRBJ2-2, is DSGVTQTPKHLITATGQRVTLRCSPRSGDLSVYWYQQSLDQGLQFLIQYYNGEERAKGNILERFSAQQFPDLHSELNLSSLELGDSALYFCASSVSQGLDYTGELFFGEGSRLTVL.

At least ten counts were recorded for this clone. The chain couples TRBV30 to TRBJ1-6; 7 bases agree with TRBD1. The CDR3 runs to 13 residues. Germline V CDR1 and CDR2: GTSNPN, SVGIG (reference sequence). Losses at the gene ends were 4 bases for V and 10 bases for J; bases not matched to a gene: 7. The CDR3 region is CAWNTGVGSPLHF. CDR3 sequence (DNA): TGTGCCTGGAATACAGGGGTGGGGTCACCCCTCCACTTT.

This clone was recorded at least ten times. This CDR3 reads CASSELPGQGTDTQYF. CDR3 sequence (DNA): TGCGCCAGCAGCGAATTACCGGGACAGGGGACAGATACGCAGTATTTT. The rearrangement uses TRBV5-1 and TRBJ2-3, with 10 bases lining up with TRBD1. CDR3 length equals 16 residues. V lost 4 bases, J lost 3 bases, and 8 bases stayed unmatched. Germline CDR1 reads SGHRS; CDR2 reads YFSETQ.

This clone was counted at least ten times. V and J are TRBV4-1 and TRBJ2-3, with D uncertain. The CDR3 length is 12 residues. V was cut by 5 bases and J by 3 bases, with 6 bases left in between. From germline, CDR1 is MGHRA and CDR2 YSYEKL. The CDR3 sequence is CASSYSTDTQYF. In nucleotides, the CDR3 is TGCGCCAGCAGCTATTCGACAGATACGCAGTATTTT.